This T cell receptor (beta chain) was retrieved from a study of beta chain features in type 1 diabetes. Each of the CD4+ naive, central memory, regulatory and stem cell-like memory populations was sorted via CD45RO/CCR7/CD25/CD127/CD95/CD27. With respect to this clone: Antigen specificity is unknown.

The study's findings and limits: The study left unresolved whether HLA type influences TCRB rearrangement. Naive, central memory and regulatory TCRB repertoires appeared more similar among patients than healthy donors.

Germline V lookup: CDR1 SGHDN, CDR2 FVKESK. V lost 1 base and J lost 0, with 16 bases in between. The CDR3 runs 17 residues. Expressed TCRB transcripts were sequenced after all isolated RNA was converted to cDNA. Generated by immunoSEQ multiplex PCR, the TCRdb table keeps only in-frame clones and is missing some. The sample holds about 150,000 clones, around 10% seen once. Source material: central memory CD4+ T cells from blood. The clonotype originates from a young man in good health. The rearrangement uses TRBV14 and TRBJ2-7; a weak D match, TRBD2 (5 bases). The CDR3 region has the DNA TGTGCCAGCAGCCAAGTATCGCGACTTGGGAGCTCCTACGAGCAGTACTTC. It codes for CASSQVSRLGSSYEQYF.